Many counts were recorded for the clone carrying this T cell receptor beta chain. This specimen comes from a study of patients and donors after allogeneic stem cell transplantation. TCRdb redid the calling of the RT-PCR reads with MiXCR, one entry per CDR3 protein. The profile shows a few hundred thousand distinct CDR3 sequences, 13% to 15% of them singletons. The clonotype originates from a human donor who was either an allogeneic HSCT recipient or a stem cell or donor lymphocyte infusion donor (not recorded which). It is not recorded whose cells these are; they may come from a transplant donor. The sequencing sample was made of blood, either unsorted or a sorted T cell fraction (not recorded which).

CDR3: CASSQDQQGAQDEQYF. In nucleotides, the CDR3 is TGCGCCAGCAGCCAAGATCAACAGGGGGCCCAGGACGAGCAGTACTTC. V gene TRBV4-1 combines with J gene TRBJ2-7; 9 nucleotides line up with TRBD1. J was trimmed by 5 bases and V by 0 bases; bases with no gene match: 8. The CDR3 spans 16 residues. Germline V gene data show CDR1 as MGHRA and CDR2 as YSYEKL.